The 5 T cell receptor beta chains reported below all come from one sample, sequenced in a study of shared clonotypes between healthy human individuals. Here immunoSEQ multiplex PCR was the method, and the copy in TCRdb shows in-frame clones only, minus some. The profile shows some 1,900,000 clones, approximately 94% of them singletons. CD45RO-negative cells were positively selected for CCR7, leaving out terminally differentiated effector memory CD45RA+ cells. Sequenced input: naive CD8+ T cells sorted from blood. These receptors were obtained from a man between 18 and 35 years old in good health.

The chain uses TRBV11-2 and TRBJ2-5, with TRBD1 matching over 8 bases. V lost 4 bases and J lost 5; bases outside the gene matches: 9. This CDR3 comprises 15 residues. CDR1 and CDR2 from the germline V gene are SGHAT and FQNNGV. The CDR3 sequence: CASSWTRGRGETQYF. The DNA for the CDR3 is TGTGCCAGCAGCTGGACCAGGGGGCGCGGGGAGACCCAGTACTTC.

The chain is built from TRBV6-1 and TRBJ1-2; possible D gene TRBD1, 6 bases. Trimming cost V 1 base and J 3 bases, with 6 bases left between them. Germline values: CDR1 MNHNS, CDR2 SASEGT. This CDR3 region has 13 residues. The CDR3 bases are TGTGCCAGCAGTGAAGGGGGGCACTATGGCTACACCTTC. It specifies CASSEGGHYGYTF.

The chain recombines TRBV5-1 with TRBJ2-7, with 9 bases aligning to TRBD1. Germline V lookup: CDR1 SGHRS, CDR2 YFSETQ. This CDR3 has 14 amino acids. Unmatched junction bases numbered 9, after V lost 4 bases and J lost 7 bases. The CDR3 here is CASSTAEGQGEQYF. CDR3 bases: TGCGCCAGCAGCACCGCCGAGGGACAGGGTGAGCAGTACTTC.

The chain joins TRBV6-5 to TRBJ2-2; possibly TRBD1 for D (6 bases). Germline assignment: CDR1 MNHEY and CDR2 SVGAGI. Trimming took 7 bases from V and 1 from J, leaving 10 bases between them. The CDR3 has 14 amino acids. Here the CDR3 reads CASTRQENTGELFF. CDR3 coding DNA: TGTGCCAGCACGCGACAGGAGAACACCGGGGAGCTGTTTTTT.

The chain couples TRBV19 to TRBJ1-2, with a weak D call TRBD1 (5 bases). The CDR3 consists of 13 residues. Germline V gene lookup returns CDR1 LNHDA and CDR2 SQIVND (reference sequence). The V and J ends lost 2 bases and 4 bases respectively, with 8 bases between them. CDR3 DNA sequence: TGTGCCAGTAGTATATGGGGACTCTATGGCTACACCTTC. Its protein is CASSIWGLYGYTF.